The 2 T cell receptor beta chains below were found in one sample sequenced in a study of PD-1 blockade in classical Hodgkin lymphoma (dated by TCRdb to about 2020). Reading the label with the study, this specimen's time point is: newly diagnosed, previously untreated cHL patient sample. Library construction relied on the immunoSEQ multiplex PCR assay. This is the immuneACCESS table as TCRdb keeps it, with only in-frame sequences that have V and J called. A part of the clones is gone; compared with another copy, unresolved V genes explain less than half, and the rest is unexplained. The sample table holds fewer than 90,000 clones, of which over 90% were seen once. The ten biggest clones cover roughly 2.7% of the sample. Material for sequencing was peripheral blood mononuclear cells (PBMCs). The receptors were sampled from a human donor with classical Hodgkin lymphoma.

This clone has more than one count but fewer than ten. The chain has TRBV14 and TRBJ1-2; the D is unclear. Germline V CDR1 and CDR2: SGHDN, FVKESK. The CDR3 contains 11 residues. V lost 4 bases, J lost 5 bases, and 5 bases lay in between. CDR3 sequence (DNA): TGTGCCAGCAGCCCGGGTTATGGCTACACCTTC. Its translation is CASSPGYGYTF.

The CDR3 nucleotides are TGTGCCAGCAGCCCTACAGGCGAACGGACTGAAGCTTTCTTT. It is translated as CASSPTGERTEAFF. This rearrangement joins TRBV4-2 to TRBJ1-1, with a possible D match to TRBD1 (5 bases). Trimming pared 4 bases from V and 5 bases from J, leaving 14 bases between. CDR3 length equals 14 residues. CDR1 is LGHNA and CDR2 is YNFKEQ in the germline V gene.